This T cell receptor (beta chain) was captured by sequencing in a study of blood T cell repertoires in COVID-19 (dated by TCRdb to about 2020). About the full investigation: Samples from collaborators originated in the United States, Italy and Spain and spanned both the acute and convalescent phases of COVID-19. The prospective study material was composed of cDNA or gDNA derived from T cells, B-cell-depleted T cells, or PBMCs. A freely available public database, intended as a resource for researchers studying the immune response to SARS-CoV-2, is where the repertoires were released. Nearly every sample came with metadata listing a de-identified subject ID, COVID-19 status, age in years and sex. HLA class I and class II types, where available, came from metadata supplied by the sample provider rather than from assay-based typing. The samples were drawn from two sources: the first 160 participants of the ongoing ImmuneRACE study, and 950 to 1,500 subjects contributed by 6 global collaborators. The dataset comprised deeply sampled blood TCRbeta repertoires from subjects exposed to, actively infected with, or recovered from COVID-19.

The collaborating institutions used their own protocols to collect whole blood in K2EDTA tubes. For TCRbeta analysis, collaborators shipped samples as frozen whole blood, isolated PBMCs, or DNA extracted from either of those sample types. Concerning this clone itself: No antigen is known for it. The record has no base qualities; no much larger clone is one base away.

The immunoSEQ Assay, a bias-controlled multiplex PCR, was used to amplify TCRbeta CDR3 regions from genomic DNA. As for the authors' bioinformatics: Nucleated cell counts per sample were estimated from amplification of reference gene primers within the assay. To quantify the absolute abundance of each unique TCRbeta CDR3 rearrangement, sequence reads were collapsed and filtered. Productive Simpson clonality was computed per sample as the square root of Simpson's diversity index over productive rearrangements. This is the immuneACCESS table as TCRdb keeps it, with only in-frame sequences that have V and J called. A part of the clones is gone; compared with another copy, unresolved V genes explain less than half, and the rest is unexplained. Clone size and V and J calls were adopted from that table, with D and trimming inferred from the DNA. Present in this sample are under 150,000 clones, roughly 79% of which were seen just once. The top ten hold around 20% of the sample.

From cysteine to phenylalanine, the CDR3 is 13 amino acids long. Only CDR3 DNA remains: 39 bases, in frame from the first base. CDR1 MNHEY and CDR2 SMNVEV were looked up in the germline V gene (reference sequence). The junction carries 9 bases between V and J, which are trimmed by 6 bases and 4 bases respectively. Paper-wide results and their limitations: The quantity of clinical and demographic metadata differed by source and by participant and was supplied without curation.

The V and J genes are TRBV27 and TRBJ1-4, with TRBD1 tentatively as D gene (5 bases match). The sequence came from an elderly man with acute or convalescent COVID-19. Sequencing was performed on peripheral blood. The CDR3 loop reads CASRTANNEKLFF. The DNA reads as follows: TGTGCCAGCAGGACAGCCAATAATGAAAAACTGTTTTTT.